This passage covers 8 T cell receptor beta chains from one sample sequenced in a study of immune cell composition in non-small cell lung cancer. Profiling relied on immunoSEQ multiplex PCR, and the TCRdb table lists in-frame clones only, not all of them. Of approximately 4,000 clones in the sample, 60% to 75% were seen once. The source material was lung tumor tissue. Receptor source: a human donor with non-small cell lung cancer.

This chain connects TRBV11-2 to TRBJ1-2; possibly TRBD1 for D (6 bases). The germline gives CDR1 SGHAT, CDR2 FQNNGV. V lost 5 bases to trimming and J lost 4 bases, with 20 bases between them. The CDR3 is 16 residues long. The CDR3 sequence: CASSRGSGGAGYGYTF. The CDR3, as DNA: TGTGCCAGCAGCAGAGGATCGGGGGGCGCGGGCTATGGCTACACCTTC.

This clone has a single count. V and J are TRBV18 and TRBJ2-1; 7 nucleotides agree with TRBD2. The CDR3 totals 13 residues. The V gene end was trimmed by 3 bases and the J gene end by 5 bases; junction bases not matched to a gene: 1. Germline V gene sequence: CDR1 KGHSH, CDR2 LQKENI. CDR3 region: CASSPGLHNEQFF. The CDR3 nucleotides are TGTGCCAGCTCACCGGGACTACACAATGAGCAGTTCTTC. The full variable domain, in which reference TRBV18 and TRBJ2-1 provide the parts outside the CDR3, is NAGVMQNPRHLVRRRGQEARLRCSPMKGHSHVYWYRQLPEEGLKFMVYLQKENIIDESGMPKERFSAEFPKEGPSILRIQQVVRGDSAAYFCASSPGLHNEQFFGPGTRLTVL.

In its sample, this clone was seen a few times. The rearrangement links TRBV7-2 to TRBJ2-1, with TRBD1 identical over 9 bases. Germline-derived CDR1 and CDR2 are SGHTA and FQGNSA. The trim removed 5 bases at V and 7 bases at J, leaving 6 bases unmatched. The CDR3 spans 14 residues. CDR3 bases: TGTGCCAGCAGCCCTCGGGACAGGGCAAATGAGCAGTTCTTC. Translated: CASSPRDRANEQFF.

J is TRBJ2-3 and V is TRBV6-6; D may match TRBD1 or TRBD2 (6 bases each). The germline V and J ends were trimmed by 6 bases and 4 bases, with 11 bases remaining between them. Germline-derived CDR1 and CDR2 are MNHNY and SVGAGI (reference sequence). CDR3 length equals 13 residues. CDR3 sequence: CASRGGQPDTQYF. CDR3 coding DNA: TGTGCCAGCAGGGGAGGACAGCCAGATACGCAGTATTTT.

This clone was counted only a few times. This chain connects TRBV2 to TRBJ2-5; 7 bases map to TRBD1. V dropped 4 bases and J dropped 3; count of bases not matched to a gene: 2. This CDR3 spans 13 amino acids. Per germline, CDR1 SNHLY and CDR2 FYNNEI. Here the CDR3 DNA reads TGTGCCAGCAGTGTCGACAGGGAAGAGACCCAGTACTTC. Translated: CASSVDREETQYF.

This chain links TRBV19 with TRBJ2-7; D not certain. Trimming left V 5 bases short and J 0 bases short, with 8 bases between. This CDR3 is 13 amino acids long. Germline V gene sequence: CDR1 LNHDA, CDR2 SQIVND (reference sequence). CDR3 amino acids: CASSYRISYEQYF. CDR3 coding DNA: TGTGCCAGTAGTTATCGGATCTCCTACGAGCAGTACTTC.

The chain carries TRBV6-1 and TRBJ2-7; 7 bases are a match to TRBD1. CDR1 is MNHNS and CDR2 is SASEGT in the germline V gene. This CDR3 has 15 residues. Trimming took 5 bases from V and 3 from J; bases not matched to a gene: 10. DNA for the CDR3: TGTGCCAGCAGTCCCCCCGGGACAGACTACTACGAGCAGTACTTC. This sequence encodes CASSPPGTDYYEQYF.

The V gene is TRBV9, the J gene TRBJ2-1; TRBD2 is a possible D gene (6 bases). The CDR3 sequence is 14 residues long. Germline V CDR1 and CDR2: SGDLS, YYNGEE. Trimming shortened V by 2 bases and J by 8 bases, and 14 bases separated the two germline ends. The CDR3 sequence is CASSVRGRDDEQFF. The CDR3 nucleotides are TGTGCCAGCAGCGTGCGGGGAAGGGACGATGAGCAGTTCTTC. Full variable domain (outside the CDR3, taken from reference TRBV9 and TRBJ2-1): DSGVTQTPKHLITATGQRVTLRCSPRSGDLSVYWYQQSLDQGLQFLIQYYNGEERAKGNILERFSAQQFPDLHSELNLSSLELGDSALYFCASSVRGRDDEQFFGPGTRLTVL.